This T cell receptor beta chain was obtained from a study of blood T cell repertoires in COVID-19. Study overall: PBMCs, B-cell-depleted T cells, or T cells were the source of the cDNA or gDNA that made up the material.

This CDR3 comprises 16 residues. Between the trimmed V and J ends, which lost 6 bases and 3 bases, there was a span of 15 bases. Germline CDR1 is LNHDA and CDR2 is SQIVND (reference sequence). In the authors' workflow: For nucleated cells, counts were estimated from reference gene primer amplification. Libraries were prepared by immunoSEQ multiplex PCR; TCRdb keeps only in-frame clonotypes and omits some of them. V and J calls and clone size follow that table, whereas D and trimming were derived from the DNA. The data contain about 330,000 clones, roughly 88% of them singletons. The gene calls are TRBV19 and TRBJ2-6; no definite D call. The TCR sequence derives from a woman aged 50 to 65 with acute or convalescent COVID-19. Sequencing used peripheral blood. The CDR3 reads CASRARAAGGANVLTF. The CDR3 nucleotides read TGTGCCAGTAGAGCCCGAGCTGCCGGTGGGGCCAACGTCCTGACTTTC.